Listed below are T cell receptor beta chains from one sample, sequenced in a study of blood T cell repertoires in COVID-19. Only in-frame clones appear in the TCRdb table, and some are missing; sequencing was by immunoSEQ multiplex PCR. The sample has some 93,000 clones; about 88% are singletons. Material: peripheral blood. Receptors were obtained from a man between 60 and 75 years old with acute or convalescent COVID-19. Each CDR3 is given with its conserved first and last residue. Each record gives: clone size, D gene, V gene, J gene, CDR3 DNA, CDR3 protein. The D gene is left open where the match is weak. Where a row states a size, it is once, few, many or the class of an expanded clone; other rows omit it.

clone size: NA
D gene: NA
V gene: TRBV6-2/TRBV6-3
J gene: TRBJ2-5
CDR3 DNA: TGTGCCAGCAGTTACTCGCGGGAGACCCAGTACTTC
CDR3 protein: CASSYSRETQYF

clone size: NA
D gene: TRBD1
V gene: TRBV7-6
J gene: TRBJ1-2
CDR3 DNA: TGTGCCAGCAGCCTTGGACAGGGGGACTATGGCTACACCTTC
CDR3 protein: CASSLGQGDYGYTF

clone size: NA
D gene: NA
V gene: TRBV27
J gene: TRBJ2-3
CDR3 DNA: TGTGCCAGCGGGCTACCCACCGGGAGAGGGTTGTATTTT
CDR3 protein: CASGLPTGRGLYF

clone size: NA
D gene: TRBD2
V gene: TRBV6-4
J gene: TRBJ2-3
CDR3 DNA: TGTGCCAGCAGTGACCCCTCTAGCGGGGGGGGCACAGATACGCAGTATTTT
CDR3 protein: CASSDPSSGGGTDTQYF

clone size: once
D gene: TRBD2
V gene: TRBV3-1/TRBV3-2
J gene: TRBJ2-7
CDR3 DNA: TGTGCCAGCAGCCAAAGCCTAGCGGGAGTAGGGGAGCAGTACTTC
CDR3 protein: CASSQSLAGVGEQYF

clone size: NA
D gene: TRBD1
V gene: TRBV6-2/TRBV6-3
J gene: TRBJ1-5
CDR3 DNA: TGTGCCAGCAGCAGCAGGGGGCCAATAGTGAGTAGCAATCAGCCCCAGCATTTT
CDR3 protein: CASSSRGPIVSSNQPQHF

clone size: NA
D gene: NA
V gene: TRBV7-9
J gene: TRBJ2-3
CDR3 DNA: TGTGCCAGCAGCTTAGATGCGACAGATACGCAGTATTTT
CDR3 protein: CASSLDATDTQYF

clone size: NA
D gene: TRBD2
V gene: TRBV19
J gene: TRBJ2-5
CDR3 DNA: TGTGCCAGTAGTATAGGCGGGGGGACAAAAGAGACCCAGTACTTC
CDR3 protein: CASSIGGGTKETQYF

clone size: once
D gene: NA
V gene: TRBV13
J gene: TRBJ1-1
CDR3 DNA: TGTGCCAGCAGCCTCCGGGAAGGCGCCTCTCCAGCTTTCTTT
CDR3 protein: CASSLREGASPAFF

clone size: NA
D gene: TRBD1
V gene: TRBV5-4
J gene: TRBJ1-1
CDR3 DNA: TGTGCCAGCAGCGGGACAGGGAAGAACACTGAAGCTTTCTTT
CDR3 protein: CASSGTGKNTEAFF

clone size: NA
D gene: NA
V gene: TRBV29-1
J gene: TRBJ1-3
CDR3 DNA: TGCAGCGTGGAGGATCTCTCTGGAAACACCATATATTTT
CDR3 protein: CSVEDLSGNTIYF

clone size: NA
D gene: TRBD2
V gene: TRBV25-1
J gene: TRBJ2-3
CDR3 DNA: TGTGCCAGCAGTGAATTAGCGGGGAGTAAAACAGATACGCAGTATTTT
CDR3 protein: CASSELAGSKTDTQYF

clone size: few
D gene: TRBD1
V gene: TRBV10-3
J gene: TRBJ2-1
CDR3 DNA: TGTGCCAGTTACCGGGACAGAACGGACAATGAGCAGTTCTTC
CDR3 protein: CASYRDRTDNEQFF

clone size: NA
D gene: NA
V gene: TRBV29-1
J gene: TRBJ1-1
CDR3 DNA: TGCAGCGTCGAGCCCGCCACTGAAGCTTTCTTT
CDR3 protein: CSVEPATEAFF

clone size: NA
D gene: NA
V gene: TRBV3-1/TRBV3-2
J gene: TRBJ2-5
CDR3 DNA: TGTGCCAGCAGCGAGACACAGGTCCGTGAGACCCAGTACTTC
CDR3 protein: CASSETQVRETQYF

clone size: NA
D gene: TRBD2
V gene: TRBV3-1/TRBV3-2
J gene: TRBJ2-1
CDR3 DNA: TGTGCCAGCAGCCGGCTGCCGGGACTAGCCTCCTACAATGAGCAGTTCTTC
CDR3 protein: CASSRLPGLASYNEQFF

clone size: NA
D gene: TRBD2
V gene: TRBV7-2
J gene: TRBJ2-2
CDR3 DNA: TGTGCCAGCAGCTTTGTTTTCCAGCGGGGGAACACCGGGGAGCTGTTTTTT
CDR3 protein: CASSFVFQRGNTGELFF

clone size: NA
D gene: NA
V gene: TRBV10-1
J gene: TRBJ1-3
CDR3 DNA: TGCGCCAGCAGTATTAACTCTGGAAACACCATATATTTT
CDR3 protein: CASSINSGNTIYF

clone size: NA
D gene: NA
V gene: TRBV4-3
J gene: TRBJ1-6
CDR3 DNA: TGCGCCAGCAGCCAAGAGGAGAGCTCCTATAATTCACCCCTCCACTTT
CDR3 protein: CASSQEESSYNSPLHF

clone size: NA
D gene: TRBD2
V gene: TRBV2
J gene: TRBJ2-3
CDR3 DNA: TGTGCCAGCAGCCGCAGCGGGGGGGCTGGAGATACGCAGTATTTT
CDR3 protein: CASSRSGGAGDTQYF

clone size: NA
D gene: NA
V gene: TRBV5-1
J gene: TRBJ1-2
CDR3 DNA: TGCGCCAGCAGCTTGGCTGCGGGGCGAGGCTATGGCTACACCTTC
CDR3 protein: CASSLAAGRGYGYTF

clone size: NA
D gene: TRBD2
V gene: TRBV5-1
J gene: TRBJ2-1
CDR3 DNA: TGCGCCAGCAGGACGGGGGGGTCCTACAATGAGCAGTTCTTC
CDR3 protein: CASRTGGSYNEQFF

clone size: once
D gene: TRBD1
V gene: TRBV6-5
J gene: TRBJ2-5
CDR3 DNA: TGTGCCAGCAGACAGGGGGTCCAAGAGACCCAGTACTTC
CDR3 protein: CASRQGVQETQYF

clone size: once
D gene: NA
V gene: TRBV18
J gene: TRBJ2-1
CDR3 DNA: TGTGCCAGCTCACCCCTGCAGGGGGGCCCTTATGAGCAGTTCTTC
CDR3 protein: CASSPLQGGPYEQFF

clone size: NA
D gene: NA
V gene: TRBV3-1/TRBV3-2
J gene: TRBJ1-2
CDR3 DNA: TGTGCCAGCAGCCAAGGTAACACAAACTATGGCTACACCTTC
CDR3 protein: CASSQGNTNYGYTF

clone size: NA
D gene: TRBD1
V gene: TRBV12-5
J gene: TRBJ1-1
CDR3 DNA: TGTGCTAGTTTACAGGGGTTGCCGATGAACACTGAAGCTTTCTTT
CDR3 protein: CASLQGLPMNTEAFF

clone size: NA
D gene: NA
V gene: TRBV4-1
J gene: TRBJ1-1
CDR3 DNA: TGCGCCAGCAGCCAGGTCTTTAAGGGGGCTGAAGCTTTCTTT
CDR3 protein: CASSQVFKGAEAFF

clone size: once
D gene: TRBD1
V gene: TRBV3-1/TRBV3-2
J gene: TRBJ1-1
CDR3 DNA: TGTGCCAGCAGAGGCACAGGGGTTGCTGAAGCTTTCTTT
CDR3 protein: CASRGTGVAEAFF

clone size: NA
D gene: TRBD2
V gene: TRBV5-4
J gene: TRBJ2-7
CDR3 DNA: TGTGCCAGCAGCTTGGAACGGGAGGTAGCCTACGAGCAGTACTTC
CDR3 protein: CASSLEREVAYEQYF

clone size: NA
D gene: NA
V gene: TRBV20-1
J gene: TRBJ2-3
CDR3 DNA: TGCAGTGCTAGCAATACAGATACGCAGTATTTT
CDR3 protein: CSASNTDTQYF

clone size: NA
D gene: NA
V gene: TRBV14
J gene: TRBJ1-2
CDR3 DNA: TGTGCCAGCAGCCAAAAGCAAGTCTATGGCTACACCTTC
CDR3 protein: CASSQKQVYGYTF

clone size: NA
D gene: NA
V gene: TRBV6-5
J gene: TRBJ1-6
CDR3 DNA: TGTGCCAGCAGTTACGCGGGGAGCTCCTATAATTCACCCCTCCACTTT
CDR3 protein: CASSYAGSSYNSPLHF

clone size: NA
D gene: NA
V gene: TRBV27
J gene: TRBJ1-1
CDR3 DNA: TGTGCCAGCAGGTTCCAAGGGGGGGGTGAAGCTTTCTTT
CDR3 protein: CASRFQGGGEAFF

clone size: NA
D gene: NA
V gene: TRBV7-2
J gene: TRBJ1-4
CDR3 DNA: TGTGCCAGCAGCTCCCTACGGGGGGGAAAACTGTTTTTT
CDR3 protein: CASSSLRGGKLFF

clone size: NA
D gene: TRBD2
V gene: TRBV7-8
J gene: TRBJ2-5
CDR3 DNA: TGTGCCAGCAGACTAGCGGGCCTCCAAGAGACCCAGTACTTC
CDR3 protein: CASRLAGLQETQYF

clone size: NA
D gene: TRBD1
V gene: TRBV5-4
J gene: TRBJ1-2
CDR3 DNA: TGTGCCAGCAGCTGGGACAGAAATAACTATGGCTACACCTTC
CDR3 protein: CASSWDRNNYGYTF

clone size: once
D gene: TRBD2
V gene: TRBV5-5
J gene: TRBJ2-5
CDR3 DNA: TGTGCCAGCAGCACGGGGACTAGCGGGGTCCAAGAGACCCAGTACTTC
CDR3 protein: CASSTGTSGVQETQYF

clone size: NA
D gene: NA
V gene: TRBV7-2
J gene: TRBJ1-3
CDR3 DNA: TGTGCCAGCAGCCTAACCGTACGCTCTGGAAACACCATATATTTT
CDR3 protein: CASSLTVRSGNTIYF

clone size: NA
D gene: TRBD1
V gene: TRBV13
J gene: TRBJ2-7
CDR3 DNA: TGTGCCAGCAGCATCGGACAGGGCCCCTACGAGCAGTACTTC
CDR3 protein: CASSIGQGPYEQYF

clone size: NA
D gene: NA
V gene: TRBV6-5
J gene: TRBJ2-7
CDR3 DNA: TGTGCCAGCAGTTACCGGGGGAACGAGCAGTACTTC
CDR3 protein: CASSYRGNEQYF

clone size: NA
D gene: TRBD1
V gene: TRBV7-2
J gene: TRBJ1-2
CDR3 DNA: TGTGCCAGCAGCCCTGACAGGGACTATGGCTACACCTTC
CDR3 protein: CASSPDRDYGYTF

clone size: NA
D gene: TRBD1
V gene: TRBV9
J gene: TRBJ2-2
CDR3 DNA: TGTGCCAGCAGCGTCCCCCCCGGGACAGAGAACACCGGGGAGCTGTTTTTT
CDR3 protein: CASSVPPGTENTGELFF

clone size: NA
D gene: TRBD1
V gene: TRBV7-3
J gene: TRBJ2-2
CDR3 DNA: TGTGCCAGCAGCGCGGACAGGGCCGGGGAGCTGTTTTTT
CDR3 protein: CASSADRAGELFF

clone size: NA
D gene: TRBD1
V gene: TRBV6-5
J gene: TRBJ1-1
CDR3 DNA: TGTGCCAGCAGCCGGGGACAGAGAGAAGCTTTCTTT
CDR3 protein: CASSRGQREAFF

clone size: NA
D gene: NA
V gene: TRBV14
J gene: TRBJ2-5
CDR3 DNA: TGTGCCAGCAGCCAAGATCTGCCTGGAGCACAAGAGACCCAGTACTTC
CDR3 protein: CASSQDLPGAQETQYF

clone size: NA
D gene: NA
V gene: TRBV23-1
J gene: TRBJ1-1
CDR3 DNA: TGCGCCAGTCCCCAGGGGTACACTGAAGCTTTCTTT
CDR3 protein: CASPQGYTEAFF

clone size: NA
D gene: TRBD1
V gene: TRBV11-2
J gene: TRBJ1-6
CDR3 DNA: TGTGCCAGCAGCTTAGAGGGACAGGGATGGTCACCCCTCCACTTT
CDR3 protein: CASSLEGQGWSPLHF

clone size: once
D gene: NA
V gene: TRBV19
J gene: TRBJ1-5
CDR3 DNA: TGTGCCAGTGGACAGCCTCCAGGCAATCAGCCCCAGCATTTT
CDR3 protein: CASGQPPGNQPQHF

clone size: once
D gene: TRBD1
V gene: TRBV6-2/TRBV6-3
J gene: TRBJ2-5
CDR3 DNA: TGTGCCAGCAGCCCGACAGGGGGCTTTAGAGAGACCCAGTACTTC
CDR3 protein: CASSPTGGFRETQYF

clone size: NA
D gene: NA
V gene: TRBV7-2
J gene: TRBJ1-6
CDR3 DNA: TGTGCCAGCAGTCTACAGGTTCTGGGGAATTCACCCCTCCACTTT
CDR3 protein: CASSLQVLGNSPLHF

clone size: NA
D gene: NA
V gene: TRBV5-1
J gene: TRBJ1-1
CDR3 DNA: TGCGCCAGCAGCGAGGACGGGAGGAACACTGAAGCTTTCTTT
CDR3 protein: CASSEDGRNTEAFF

clone size: NA
D gene: TRBD2
V gene: TRBV15
J gene: TRBJ2-3
CDR3 DNA: TGTGCCACCAGCAGAGGACTAGCGGGAGTGGCAGATACGCAGTATTTT
CDR3 protein: CATSRGLAGVADTQYF

clone size: NA
D gene: TRBD2
V gene: TRBV6-2/TRBV6-3
J gene: TRBJ2-1
CDR3 DNA: TGTGCCAGCAGCGGGACTAGCGGGGCCAATGAGCAGTTCTTC
CDR3 protein: CASSGTSGANEQFF

clone size: NA
D gene: TRBD2
V gene: TRBV9
J gene: TRBJ2-3
CDR3 DNA: TGTGCCAGCAGCGTAGATCCAGCGGGGTGGGCAGATACGCAGTATTTT
CDR3 protein: CASSVDPAGWADTQYF

clone size: once
D gene: NA
V gene: TRBV5-6
J gene: TRBJ2-2
CDR3 DNA: TGTGCCAGCAGCTTGGTTTCAGGGGTGAATCCCGGGGAGCTGTTTTTT
CDR3 protein: CASSLVSGVNPGELFF